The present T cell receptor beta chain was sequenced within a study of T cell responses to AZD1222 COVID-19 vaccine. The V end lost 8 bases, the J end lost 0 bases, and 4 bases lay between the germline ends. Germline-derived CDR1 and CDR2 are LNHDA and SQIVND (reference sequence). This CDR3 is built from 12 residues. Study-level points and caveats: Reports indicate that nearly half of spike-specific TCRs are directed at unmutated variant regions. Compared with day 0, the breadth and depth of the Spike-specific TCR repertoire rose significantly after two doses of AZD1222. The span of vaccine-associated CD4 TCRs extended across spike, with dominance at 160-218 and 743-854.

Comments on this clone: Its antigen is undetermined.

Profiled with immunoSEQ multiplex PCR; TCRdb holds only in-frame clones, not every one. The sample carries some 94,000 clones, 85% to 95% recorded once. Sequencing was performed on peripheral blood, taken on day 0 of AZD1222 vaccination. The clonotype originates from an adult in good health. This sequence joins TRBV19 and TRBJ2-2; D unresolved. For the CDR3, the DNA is TGTGCCAGTTCTCCGAACACCGGGGAGCTGTTTTTT. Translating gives CASSPNTGELFF.